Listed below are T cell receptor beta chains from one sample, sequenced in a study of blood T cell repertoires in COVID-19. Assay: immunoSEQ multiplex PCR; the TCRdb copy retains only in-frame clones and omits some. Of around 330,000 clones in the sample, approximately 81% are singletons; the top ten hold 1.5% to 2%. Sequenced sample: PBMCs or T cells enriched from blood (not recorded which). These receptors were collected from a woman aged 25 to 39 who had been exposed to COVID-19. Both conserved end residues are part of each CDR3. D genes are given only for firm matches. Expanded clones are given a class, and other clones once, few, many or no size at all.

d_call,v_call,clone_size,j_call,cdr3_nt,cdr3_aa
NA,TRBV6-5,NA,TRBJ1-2,TGTGCCAGCAGGGGAGGGGGGGAGAACTATGGCTACACCTTC,CASRGGGENYGYTF
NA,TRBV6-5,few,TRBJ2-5,TGTGCCAGCAGTTTTGAGGAGACCCAGTACTTC,CASSFEETQYF
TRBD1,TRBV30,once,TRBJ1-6,TGTGCCTGGAGTTACAGGGGCTTCCATAATTCACCCCTCCACTTT,CAWSYRGFHNSPLHF
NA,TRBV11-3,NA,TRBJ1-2,TGTGCCAGCAGCCGCCGAAACTCACCCGAGGATGGCTACACCTTC,CASSRRNSPEDGYTF
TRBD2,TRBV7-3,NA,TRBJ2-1,TGTGCCAGCAGCTCAGTCGGACTAGCGAGTAATGAGCAGTTCTTC,CASSSVGLASNEQFF
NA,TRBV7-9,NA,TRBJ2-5,TGTGCCAGCTCGAGGGGCCAGGGGGAGACCCAGTACTTC,CASSRGQGETQYF
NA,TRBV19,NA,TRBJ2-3,TGTGCCAGTAGTGTCAAAGGGGCCTCAGATACGCAGTATTTT,CASSVKGASDTQYF
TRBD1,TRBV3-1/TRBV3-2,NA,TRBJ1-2,TGTGCCAGCAGCCAAGAGGCAGGGGGGTATGGCTACACCTTC,CASSQEAGGYGYTF
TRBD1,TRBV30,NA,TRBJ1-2,TGTGCTTCCCCGGGACAGGGGGCGGCTTATGGCTACACCTTC,CASPGQGAAYGYTF
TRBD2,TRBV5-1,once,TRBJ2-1,TGCGCCAGCAGCTCCCGTTTCTTCGGAAGCGGGGGGAACAATGAGCAGTTCTTC,CASSSRFFGSGGNNEQFF
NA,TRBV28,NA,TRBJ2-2,TGTGCCAGCAGTTTCAGGACAGTACTAAACACCGGGGAGCTGTTTTTT,CASSFRTVLNTGELFF
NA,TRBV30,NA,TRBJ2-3,TGTGCCTGGAGTGTAATCCTCGATACGCAGTATTTT,CAWSVILDTQYF
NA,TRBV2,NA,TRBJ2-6,TGTGCCAGCATAGAGGGTATCGTTGGCGCGGGTGCCAACGTCCTGACTTTC,CASIEGIVGAGANVLTF
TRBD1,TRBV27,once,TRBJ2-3,TGTGCCAGCAGTCCGCTCGAAGTACAGGGGGTTAGCACAGATACGCAGTATTTT,CASSPLEVQGVSTDTQYF
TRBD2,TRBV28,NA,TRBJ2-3,TGTGCCAGCAGTCCGACTAGCGGGAGGCGGGCTAGCACAGATACGCAGTATTTT,CASSPTSGRRASTDTQYF
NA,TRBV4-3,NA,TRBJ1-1,TGCGCCAGCAGCCAAGTCGTGCGTGTCGAAGCTTTCTTT,CASSQVVRVEAFF
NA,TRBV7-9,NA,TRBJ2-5,TGTGCCAGCAGCTTATCTGGGGGGTACCAAGAGACCCAGTACTTC,CASSLSGGYQETQYF
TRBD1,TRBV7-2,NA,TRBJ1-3,TGTGCCAGCAGTCGAACAGGGGCGATTGGAAACACCATATATTTT,CASSRTGAIGNTIYF
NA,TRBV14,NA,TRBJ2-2,TGTGCCAGCAGTGATCAAGGAGGGGAGAACACCGGGGAGCTGTTTTTT,CASSDQGGENTGELFF
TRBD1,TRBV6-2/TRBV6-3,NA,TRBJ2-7,TGTGCCAGCAGTATTTACAGGGGGCCCTCCTACGAGCAGTACTTC,CASSIYRGPSYEQYF
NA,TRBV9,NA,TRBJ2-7,TGTGCCAGCAGCGTAATGGGCGGAGGGGAGCAGTACTTC,CASSVMGGGEQYF
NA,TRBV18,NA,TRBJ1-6,TGTGCCAGCTCATCAAGGACAGATGGGAATTCACCCCTCCACTTT,CASSSRTDGNSPLHF
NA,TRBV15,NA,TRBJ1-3,TGTGCCACGACGAGGCAAGGGGCGAACACCATATATTTT,CATTRQGANTIYF
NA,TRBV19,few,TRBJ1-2,TGTGCCAGTACAAGGGAGGCGGGTTATGGCTACACCTTC,CASTREAGYGYTF
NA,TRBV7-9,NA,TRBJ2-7,TGTGCCAGCAGCTCCCCTACCAGCCGGGTCGGCTCCTACGAGCAGTACTTC,CASSSPTSRVGSYEQYF
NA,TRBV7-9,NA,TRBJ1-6,TGTGCCAGCAGCTTAGGCGGAAATTCACCCCTCCACTTT,CASSLGGNSPLHF
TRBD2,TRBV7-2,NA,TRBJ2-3,TGTGCCAGCAGCTCCTCTAGCGGGGGGGGAAAAACACACGGTACGCAGTATTTT,CASSSSSGGGKTHGTQYF
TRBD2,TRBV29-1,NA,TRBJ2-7,TGCAGCATCGGGACTAGCGTTTACGAGCAGTACTTC,CSIGTSVYEQYF
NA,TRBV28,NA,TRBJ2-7,TGTGCCAGCAGTTTAGGGCTAGCTGTCGGAGAGCAGTACTTC,CASSLGLAVGEQYF
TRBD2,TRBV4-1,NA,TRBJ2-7,TGCGCCAGCAGCCAAGAAGCTAACGGGGGGGCCTACGAGCAGTACTTC,CASSQEANGGAYEQYF
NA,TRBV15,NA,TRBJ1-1,TGTGCCACCAGCAGAAAGAAACAGGGAAGTACTGAAGCTTTCTTT,CATSRKKQGSTEAFF
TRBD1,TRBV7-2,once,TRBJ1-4,TGTGCCAGCAGCTTAGGTGGGACAGGGTATAATGAAAAACTGTTTTTT,CASSLGGTGYNEKLFF
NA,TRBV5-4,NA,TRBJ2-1,TGTGCCAGCAGCACCACAGGGTACGGTGAGCAGTTCTTC,CASSTTGYGEQFF
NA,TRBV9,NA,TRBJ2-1,TGTGCCAGCAGCGTAGAGGCGGGGCCTCACTCTGATGAGCAGTTCTTC,CASSVEAGPHSDEQFF
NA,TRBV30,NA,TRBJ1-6,TGTGCCTGGAGTGTCTCTTCACCCCTCCACTTT,CAWSVSSPLHF
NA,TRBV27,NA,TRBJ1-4,TGTGCCAGCAGTTTATGGGGGGTCGGTGAAAAACTGTTTTTT,CASSLWGVGEKLFF
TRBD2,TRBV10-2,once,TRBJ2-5,TGCGCCAGCGGCGGACTAGCGGGGTTCGGGACCCAGTACTTC,CASGGLAGFGTQYF
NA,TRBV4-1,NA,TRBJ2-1,TGCGCCAGCAGCCAAGAGGCGGGGACCTATGAGCAGTTCTTC,CASSQEAGTYEQFF
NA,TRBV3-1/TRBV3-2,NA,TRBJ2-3,TGTGCCAGCAGCGGCAGGGTCACAGATACGCAGTATTTT,CASSGRVTDTQYF
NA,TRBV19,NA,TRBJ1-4,TGTGCCAGTGGGGGGGTCCTGGGAGAAAAACTGTTTTTT,CASGGVLGEKLFF
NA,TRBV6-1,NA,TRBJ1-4,TGTGCCAGCAGTGAATCCTCATTGTTCGGGAATAATGAAAAACTGTTTTTT,CASSESSLFGNNEKLFF
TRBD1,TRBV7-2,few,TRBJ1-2,TGTGCCAGCAGCTTAACAGGGGGAGCTAACTATGGCTACACCTTC,CASSLTGGANYGYTF
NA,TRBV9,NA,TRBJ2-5,TGTGCCAGCAGCGGAACTCCAGGGTGGCAAGAGACCCAGTACTTC,CASSGTPGWQETQYF
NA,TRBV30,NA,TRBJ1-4,TGTGCCTGGAGTGTACCGACAGGCTTTGGTGAAAAACTGTTTTTT,CAWSVPTGFGEKLFF
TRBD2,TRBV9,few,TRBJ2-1,TGTGCCAGCAGCGTAGGGTCGGGAGGCTATGAGCAGTTCTTC,CASSVGSGGYEQFF
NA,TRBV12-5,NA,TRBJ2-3,TGTGCTAGCGCCCCCAAAGACCAGGGAAGCACAGATACGCAGTATTTT,CASAPKDQGSTDTQYF
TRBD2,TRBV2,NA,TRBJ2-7,TGTGCCAGCAGTGAGGCTAGCGGGAGCTACGAGCAGTACTTC,CASSEASGSYEQYF
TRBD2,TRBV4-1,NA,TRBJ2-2,TGCGCCAGCAGCCTAGCGGGGAACACCGGGGAGCTGTTTTTT,CASSLAGNTGELFF
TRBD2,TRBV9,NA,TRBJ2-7,TGTGCCAGCAGCGTAGTTGATCTAGCGGACTCCTACGAGCAGTACTTC,CASSVVDLADSYEQYF
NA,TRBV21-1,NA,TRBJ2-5,TGTGCCAGCAGCAAAGATTTCGGAGAGACCCAGTACTTC,CASSKDFGETQYF
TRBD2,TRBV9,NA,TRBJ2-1,TGTGCCAGCAGCGTGACTAGCGGGAGGGTGGTATCTGAGCAGTTCTTC,CASSVTSGRVVSEQFF
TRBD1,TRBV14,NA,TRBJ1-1,TGTGCCAGCAGCCGACAGGGGGCTGAAGCTTTCTTT,CASSRQGAEAFF
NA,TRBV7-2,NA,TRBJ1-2,TGTGCCAGCAGCTTAGATTCAGGGACTAACTATGGCTACACCTTC,CASSLDSGTNYGYTF